The clone carrying this T cell receptor (beta chain) appeared a few times. This entry is derived from a study of identical twins. V lost 7 bases to trimming and J lost 8 bases, with 20 bases between them. CDR1 is DFQATT and CDR2 is SNEGSKA in the germline V gene (reference sequence). The CDR3 sequence is 13 residues long. TCRdb passed the 5' RACE reads through MiXCR, listing each CDR3 protein once. Of roughly 720,000 distinct CDR3 sequences in the sample, about 20% were seen once. This same sample was also taken into another study, of T cells expressing NK-cell markers. That source reports: In sorted CD3+CD56+NKG2C+, CD3+CD56+NKG2C- and CD3+CD56-NKG2C+ T cells, TCR beta repertoires were obtained. An anti-gamma-delta TCR antibody confined sorting to alpha-beta TCR T cells across several of the experiments.

Sequencing used PBMCs. The receptor's source is a woman aged 18-29 years in good health. The rearrangement links TRBV20-1 to TRBJ1-2; D gene uncertain. The CDR3 DNA reads TGCAGTGTCGCGCTCCGGGTTATTCGAGGCTACACCTTC. Residues: CSVALRVIRGYTF.